This is a list of T cell receptor beta chains from one sample in a study of cytomegalovirus exposure and HLA in healthy donors. Data came from immunoSEQ multiplex PCR; TCRdb stores just in-frame clones and leaves some out. The data contain around 190,000 clones, 65% to 80% of them seen just once; the ten biggest clones take up approximately 5%. The sequencing input was PBMCs. Receptors were obtained from a man in his thirties or forties in good health and CMV-seropositive. CDR3s include the opening cysteine and the closing phenylalanine or tryptophan. Each record gives: V gene, D gene, J gene, clone size, CDR3 protein, CDR3 DNA. The D gene is left open where the match is weak. The size of a clone is reported for some rows only, either as once, few or many, or as a class for expanded clones.

TRBV4-1	TRBD2	TRBJ2-3	NA	CASSSRLAGATDTQYF	TGCGCCAGCAGCTCGCGACTAGCGGGGGCCACAGATACGCAGTATTTT
TRBV7-3	NA	TRBJ2-7	NA	CASSFLPSYEQYF	TGTGCCAGCAGCTTCCTACCATCCTACGAGCAGTACTTC
TRBV11-1	NA	TRBJ2-7	NA	CASSRTRGGNYEQYF	TGTGCCAGCAGCCGTACGAGGGGCGGGAACTACGAGCAGTACTTC
TRBV5-1	TRBD1	TRBJ1-6	NA	CASSGGQGESPLHF	TGCGCCAGCAGCGGGGGACAGGGGGAATCACCCCTCCACTTT
TRBV19	NA	TRBJ1-2	NA	CASSMVQGDPTGYTF	TGTGCCAGTAGTATGGTACAGGGTGACCCAACGGGCTACACCTTC
TRBV5-5	TRBD2	TRBJ2-3	few	CASSLEAGARTDTQYF	TGTGCCAGCAGCTTGGAGGCGGGAGCCCGCACAGATACGCAGTATTTT
TRBV13	NA	TRBJ2-3	NA	CAASSLGASGTDTQYF	TGTGCCGCCAGCAGCTTAGGGGCCTCCGGCACAGATACGCAGTATTTT
TRBV27	NA	TRBJ2-2	NA	CASSYGAVTGELFF	TGTGCCAGCAGTTATGGGGCCGTCACCGGGGAGCTGTTTTTT
TRBV28	TRBD1	TRBJ2-5	NA	CASSDGGTGEETQYF	TGTGCCAGCAGTGACGGCGGGACAGGGGAAGAGACCCAGTACTTC
TRBV4-1	NA	TRBJ1-1	once	CASSPTRGGAEAFF	TGCGCCAGCAGCCCTACTCGGGGAGGTGCTGAAGCTTTCTTT
TRBV6-1	TRBD1	TRBJ1-2	few	CAISADRVGGYTF	TGTGCCATCAGTGCGGACAGGGTAGGAGGCTACACCTTC
TRBV11-1	TRBD2	TRBJ2-1	NA	CASSFPRGGKSNEQFF	TGTGCCAGCAGCTTCCCCCGGGGGGGTAAAAGCAATGAGCAGTTCTTC
TRBV6-6	TRBD1	TRBJ1-2	NA	CASSYSIRTGNYGYTF	TGTGCCAGCAGTTACTCGATTCGGACAGGGAACTATGGCTACACCTTC
TRBV6-5	NA	TRBJ1-5	NA	CASSYSQGIGQPQHF	TGTGCCAGCAGTTACTCACAGGGTATAGGTCAGCCCCAGCATTTT
TRBV4-3	NA	TRBJ2-1	NA	CASSHPKERKKQNEQFF	TGCGCCAGCAGCCACCCCAAGGAGAGGAAAAAGCAGAATGAGCAGTTCTTC
TRBV7-9	NA	TRBJ1-2	once	CASSFGGSAGANYGYTF	TGTGCCAGCAGCTTTGGGGGGTCGGCGGGGGCTAACTATGGCTACACCTTC
TRBV6-4	NA	TRBJ1-5	few	CASSPIEGQPQHF	TGTGCCAGCAGCCCCATAGAGGGTCAGCCCCAGCATTTT
TRBV29-1	NA	TRBJ1-5	few	CSVEEGLNQPQHF	TGCAGCGTTGAGGAGGGCTTGAATCAGCCCCAGCATTTT
TRBV7-9	NA	TRBJ2-7	NA	CASSLAGGSYEQYF	TGTGCCAGCAGCTTAGCGGGGGGATCCTACGAGCAGTACTTC
TRBV30	NA	TRBJ2-7	few	CAWSPGLDEQYF	TGTGCCTGGAGTCCCGGACTCGACGAGCAGTACTTC
TRBV10-3	NA	TRBJ2-1	NA	CAISESEGGQAGARNEQFF	TGTGCCATCAGTGAGTCGGAAGGGGGCCAAGCGGGAGCGAGGAATGAGCAGTTCTTC